This paragraph reports one T cell receptor (beta chain). Its antigen is not identified. The V gene lost 8 bases and the J gene lost 1 base, with 23 bases spanning the gap. CDR3 length: 17 residues. The germline CDR1 and CDR2 sequences are SGHTA and FQGNSA. Together with a sample-barcoded 5' primer, a J-beta primer mix was included in a second PCR lasting about 7 to 11 cycles. Each CDR3 protein is one row after TCRdb ran MiXCR on the 5' RACE reads. The sample records 550,000 to 700,000 distinct CDR3 sequences, roughly 29% being singletons. Healthy individuals of Caucasian origin from Russia, aged 6 to 90, served as donors. The data were taken from a study of blood T cells in healthy people across ages. Study results and caveats: Older age coincided with a roughly linear decline in TCR beta diversity per million T cells.

V is TRBV7-2 and J is TRBJ1-1; D perhaps matches TRBD1 (5 bases). Sequences were obtained from blood. The TCR comes from a woman aged 70 to 79 in good health. CDR3 nucleotide sequence: TGTGCCAGCGAAGCTCTCCCCTCGGGGGGGACGAACACTGAAGCTTTCTTT. Its protein is CASEALPSGGTNTEAFF.